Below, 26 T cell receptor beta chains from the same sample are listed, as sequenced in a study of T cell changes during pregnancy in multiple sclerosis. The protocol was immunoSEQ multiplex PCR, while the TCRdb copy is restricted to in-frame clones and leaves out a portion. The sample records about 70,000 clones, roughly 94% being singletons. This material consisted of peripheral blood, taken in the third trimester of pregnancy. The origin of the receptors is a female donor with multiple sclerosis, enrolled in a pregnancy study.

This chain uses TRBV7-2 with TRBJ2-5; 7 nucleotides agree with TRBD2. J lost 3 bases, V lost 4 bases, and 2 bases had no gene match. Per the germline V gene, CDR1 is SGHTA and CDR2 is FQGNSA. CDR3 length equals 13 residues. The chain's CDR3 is CASSYGGKETQYF. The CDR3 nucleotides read TGTGCCAGCAGCTACGGGGGGAAAGAGACCCAGTACTTC.

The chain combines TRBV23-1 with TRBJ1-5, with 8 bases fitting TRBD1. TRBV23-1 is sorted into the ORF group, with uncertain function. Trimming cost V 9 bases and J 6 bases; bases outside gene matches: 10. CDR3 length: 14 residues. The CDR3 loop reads CARWQGALGQPQHF. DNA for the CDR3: TGCGCCAGGTGGCAGGGGGCATTGGGTCAGCCCCAGCATTTT.

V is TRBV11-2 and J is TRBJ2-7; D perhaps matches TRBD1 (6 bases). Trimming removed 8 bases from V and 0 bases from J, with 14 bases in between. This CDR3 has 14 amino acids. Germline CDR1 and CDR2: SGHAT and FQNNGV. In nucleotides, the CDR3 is TGTGCCAGCTCGAGAGGGGACACCTCCTACGAGCAGTACTTC. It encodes CASSRGDTSYEQYF. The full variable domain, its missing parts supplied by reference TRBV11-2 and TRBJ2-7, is EAGVAQSPRYKIIEKRQSVAFWCNPISGHATLYWYQQILGQGPKLLIQFQNNGVVDDSQLPKDRFSAERLKGVDSTLKIQPAKLEDSAVYLCASSRGDTSYEQYFGPGTRLTVT.

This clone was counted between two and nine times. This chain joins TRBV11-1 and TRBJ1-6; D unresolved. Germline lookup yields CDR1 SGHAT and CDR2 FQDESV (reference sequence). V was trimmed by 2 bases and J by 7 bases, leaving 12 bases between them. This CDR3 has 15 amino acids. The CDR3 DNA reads TGTGCCAGCAGCTTAATATTCTCCGGGAATTCACCCCTCCACTTT. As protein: CASSLIFSGNSPLHF.

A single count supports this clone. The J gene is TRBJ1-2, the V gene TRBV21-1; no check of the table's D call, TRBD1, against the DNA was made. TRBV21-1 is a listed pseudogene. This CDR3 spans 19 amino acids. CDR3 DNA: TGTGCCAGCAGCAATCATCAAGGGGTGACCGTCCCCCCTGCTTGGGGCTACACCTTC. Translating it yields CASSNHQGVTVPPAWGYTF.

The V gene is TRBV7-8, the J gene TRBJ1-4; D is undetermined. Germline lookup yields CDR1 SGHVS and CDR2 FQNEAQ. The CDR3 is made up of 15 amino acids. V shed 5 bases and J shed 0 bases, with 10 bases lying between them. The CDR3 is CASSRGTSTNEKLFF. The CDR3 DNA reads TGTGCCAGCAGCCGGGGAACTTCAACTAATGAAAAACTGTTTTTT.

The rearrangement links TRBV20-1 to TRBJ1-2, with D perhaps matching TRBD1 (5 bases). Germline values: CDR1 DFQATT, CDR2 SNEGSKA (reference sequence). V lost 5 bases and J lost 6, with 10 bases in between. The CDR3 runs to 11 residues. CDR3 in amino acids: CSAPGLDGYTF. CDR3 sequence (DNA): TGCAGTGCTCCGGGACTCGATGGCTACACCTTC.

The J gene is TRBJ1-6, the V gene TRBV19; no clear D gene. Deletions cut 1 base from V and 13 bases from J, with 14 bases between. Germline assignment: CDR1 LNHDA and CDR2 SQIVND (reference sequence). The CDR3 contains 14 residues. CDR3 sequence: CASSIALTMMPLHF. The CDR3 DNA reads TGTGCCAGTAGTATAGCCCTCACAATGATGCCCCTCCACTTT. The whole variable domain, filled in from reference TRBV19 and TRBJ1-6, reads DGGITQSPKYLFRKEGQNVTLSCEQNLNHDAMYWYRQDPGQGLRLIYYSQIVNDFQKGDIAEGYSVSREKKESFPLTVTSAQKNPTAFYLCASSIALTMMPLHFGNGTRLTVT.

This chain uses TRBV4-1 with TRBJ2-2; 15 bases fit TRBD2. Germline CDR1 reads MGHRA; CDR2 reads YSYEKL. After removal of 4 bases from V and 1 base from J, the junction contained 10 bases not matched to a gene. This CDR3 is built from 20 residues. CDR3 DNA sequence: TGCGCCAGCAGCCCCCAAGGGGGGACTAGCGGGGGGCAGAACACCGGGGAGCTGTTTTTT. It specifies CASSPQGGTSGGQNTGELFF.

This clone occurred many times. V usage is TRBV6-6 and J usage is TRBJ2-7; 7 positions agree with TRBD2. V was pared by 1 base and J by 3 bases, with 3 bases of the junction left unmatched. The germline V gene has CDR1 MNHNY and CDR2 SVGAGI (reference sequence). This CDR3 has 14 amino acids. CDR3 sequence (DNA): TGTGCCAGCAGTTACTTGGCTAGCGGCTACGAGCAGTACTTC. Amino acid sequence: CASSYLASGYEQYF.

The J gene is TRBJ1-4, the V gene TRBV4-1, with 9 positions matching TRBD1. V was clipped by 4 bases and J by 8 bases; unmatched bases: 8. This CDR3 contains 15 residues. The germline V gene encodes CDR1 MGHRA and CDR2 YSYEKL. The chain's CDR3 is CASSPQTGGWEKLFF. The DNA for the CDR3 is TGCGCCAGCAGCCCTCAGACAGGGGGATGGGAAAAACTGTTTTTT.

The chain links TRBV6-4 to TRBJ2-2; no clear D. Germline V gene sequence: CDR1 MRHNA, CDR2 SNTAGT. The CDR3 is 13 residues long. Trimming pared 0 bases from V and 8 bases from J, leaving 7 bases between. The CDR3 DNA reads TGTGCCAGCAGTGACTCCAGACTTGGGGAGCTGTTTTTT. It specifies CASSDSRLGELFF.

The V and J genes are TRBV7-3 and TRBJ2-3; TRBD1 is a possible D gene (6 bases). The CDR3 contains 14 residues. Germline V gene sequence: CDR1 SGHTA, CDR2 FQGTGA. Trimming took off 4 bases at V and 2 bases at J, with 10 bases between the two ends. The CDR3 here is CASSSQGPTDTQYF. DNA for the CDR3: TGTGCCAGCAGCTCACAGGGTCCCACAGATACGCAGTATTTT. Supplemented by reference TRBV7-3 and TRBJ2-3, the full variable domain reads GAGVSQTPSNKVTEKGKYVELRCDPISGHTALYWYRQSLGQGPEFLIYFQGTGAADDSGLPNDRFFAVRPEGSVSTLKIQRTERGDSAVYLCASSSQGPTDTQYFGPGTRLTVL.

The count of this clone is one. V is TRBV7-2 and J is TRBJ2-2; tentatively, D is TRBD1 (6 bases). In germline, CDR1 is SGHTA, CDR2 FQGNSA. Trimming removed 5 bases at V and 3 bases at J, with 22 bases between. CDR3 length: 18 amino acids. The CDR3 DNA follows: TGTGCCAGCAGCCTTAAGGGACCCCAGGGGCGGTACACCGGGGAGCTGTTTTTT. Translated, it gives CASSLKGPQGRYTGELFF.

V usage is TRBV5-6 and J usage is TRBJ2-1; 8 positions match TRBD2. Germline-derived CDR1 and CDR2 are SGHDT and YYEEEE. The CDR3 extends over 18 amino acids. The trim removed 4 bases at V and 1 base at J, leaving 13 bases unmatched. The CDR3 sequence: CASSLESGGGLSYNEQFF. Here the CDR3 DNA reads TGTGCCAGCAGCCTCGAATCCGGGGGGGGCTTATCCTACAATGAGCAGTTCTTC. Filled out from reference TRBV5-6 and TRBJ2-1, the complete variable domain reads DAGVTQSPTHLIKTRGQQVTLRCSPKSGHDTVSWYQQALGQGPQFIFQYYEEEERQRGNFPDRFSGHQFPNYSSELNVNALLLGDSALYLCASSLESGGGLSYNEQFFGPGTRLTVL.

CDR3 amino acids: CASSHTSGRNTDTQYF. The CDR3 bases are TGTGCCAGCAGTCATACTAGCGGGAGGAACACAGATACGCAGTATTTT. The chain couples TRBV7-3 to TRBJ2-3, with 12 bases identical to TRBD2. The CDR3 contains 16 residues. The V and J ends lost 6 bases and 2 bases, in that order; junction bases with no gene match: 6. The germline CDR1 and CDR2 sequences are SGHTA and FQGTGA.

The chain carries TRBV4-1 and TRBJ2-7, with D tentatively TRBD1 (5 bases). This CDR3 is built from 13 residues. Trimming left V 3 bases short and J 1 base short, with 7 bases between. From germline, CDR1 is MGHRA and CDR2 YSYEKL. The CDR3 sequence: CASSQTESYEQYF. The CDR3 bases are TGCGCCAGCAGCCAGACAGAGTCCTACGAGCAGTACTTC.

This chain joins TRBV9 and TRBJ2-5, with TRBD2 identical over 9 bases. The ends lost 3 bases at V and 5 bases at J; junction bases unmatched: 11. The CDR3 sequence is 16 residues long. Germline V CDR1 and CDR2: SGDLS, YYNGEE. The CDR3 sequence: CASSEHGGSGGETQYF. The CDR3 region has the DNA TGTGCCAGCAGCGAACACGGGGGAAGCGGGGGGGAGACCCAGTACTTC.

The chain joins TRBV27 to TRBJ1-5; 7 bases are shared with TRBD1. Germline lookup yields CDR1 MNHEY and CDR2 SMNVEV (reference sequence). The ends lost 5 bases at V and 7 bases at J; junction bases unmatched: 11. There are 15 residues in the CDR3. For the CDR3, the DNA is TGTGCCAGCAGTATGACAGGGAGGTCGGAACAGCCCCAGCATTTT. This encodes CASSMTGRSEQPQHF.

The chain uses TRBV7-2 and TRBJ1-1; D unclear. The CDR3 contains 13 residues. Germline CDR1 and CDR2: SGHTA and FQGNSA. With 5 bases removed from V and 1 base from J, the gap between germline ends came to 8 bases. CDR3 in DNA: TGTGCCAGCAGCCAAACATGGAACACTGAAGCTTTCTTT. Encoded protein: CASSQTWNTEAFF.

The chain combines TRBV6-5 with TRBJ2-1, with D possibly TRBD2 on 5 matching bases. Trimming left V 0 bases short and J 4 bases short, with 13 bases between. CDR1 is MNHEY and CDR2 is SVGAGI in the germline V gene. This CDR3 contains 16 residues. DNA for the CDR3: TGTGCCAGCAGTTACTCAAGCGGCAATCCATACAATGAGCAGTTCTTC. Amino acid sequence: CASSYSSGNPYNEQFF.

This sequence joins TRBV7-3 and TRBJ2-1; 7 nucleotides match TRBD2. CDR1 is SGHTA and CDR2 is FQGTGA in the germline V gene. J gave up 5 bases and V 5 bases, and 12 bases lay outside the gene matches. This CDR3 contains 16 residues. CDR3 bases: TGTGCCAGCAGCAGAGGGGCCGGGGGGATCAACAATGAGCAGTTCTTC. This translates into CASSRGAGGINNEQFF. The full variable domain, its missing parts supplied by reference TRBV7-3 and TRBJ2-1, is GAGVSQTPSNKVTEKGKYVELRCDPISGHTALYWYRQSLGQGPEFLIYFQGTGAADDSGLPNDRFFAVRPEGSVSTLKIQRTERGDSAVYLCASSRGAGGINNEQFFGPGTRLTVL.

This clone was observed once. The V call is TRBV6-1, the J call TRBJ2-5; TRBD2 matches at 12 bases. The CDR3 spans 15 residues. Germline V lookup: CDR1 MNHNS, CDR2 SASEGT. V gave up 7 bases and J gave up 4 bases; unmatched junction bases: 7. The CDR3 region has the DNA TGTGCCAGCACGCTACTAGCGGGGGGACGAGAGACCCAGTACTTC. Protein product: CASTLLAGGRETQYF.

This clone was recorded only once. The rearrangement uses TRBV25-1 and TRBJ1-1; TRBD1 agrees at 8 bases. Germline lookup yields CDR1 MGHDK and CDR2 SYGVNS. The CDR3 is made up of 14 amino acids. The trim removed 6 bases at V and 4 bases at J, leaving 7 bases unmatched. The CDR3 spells CASSSDREVTEAFF. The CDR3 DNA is TGTGCCAGCAGCTCGGACAGGGAGGTCACTGAAGCTTTCTTT.

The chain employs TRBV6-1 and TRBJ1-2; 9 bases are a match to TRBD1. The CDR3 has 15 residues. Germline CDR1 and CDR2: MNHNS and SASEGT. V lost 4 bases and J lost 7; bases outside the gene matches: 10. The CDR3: CASSGGRTGAFGYTF. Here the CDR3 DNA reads TGTGCCAGCAGTGGAGGCAGGACAGGGGCTTTTGGCTACACCTTC.

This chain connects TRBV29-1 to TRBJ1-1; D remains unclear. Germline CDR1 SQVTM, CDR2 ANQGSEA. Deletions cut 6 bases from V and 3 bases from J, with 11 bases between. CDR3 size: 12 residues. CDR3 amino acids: CSVTPRDTEAFF. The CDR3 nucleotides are TGCAGCGTGACCCCGCGGGACACTGAAGCTTTCTTT.